This TCR beta chain was identified in a study of Graves' ophthalmopathy and Graves' hyperthyroidism. General study results and limits: Among expanded thyroid clonotypes above 0.001 frequency, most also occurred in blood.

This clonotype showed up many times. Its antigen is not known. An end of the junction differs from the germline gene, which may be a read error. From germline, CDR1 is SGHTA and CDR2 FQGTGA. The CDR3 contains 15 residues. Using RNA transcripts, the TCR beta CDR3 regions were amplified. The library came from an HTBI-primed first-round RT-PCR and a second-round multiplex PCR. From the multiplex PCR reads, TCRdb called clonotypes with MiXCR, one entry per CDR3 protein. The sample holds hundreds of thousands of distinct CDR3 sequences, about 20% seen once. This clonotype was sampled from a young woman with stable Graves' hyperthyroidism. Some clones in this sample may be carry-over from other donors' samples. Sequencing input: peripheral blood. The chain recombines TRBV7-3 with TRBJ2-7; a possible D gene is TRBD1 (5 bases). DNA of the CDR3: TGTGCCAGCAGCTCCCCAGGGTTAAGGGGCTACGAACAGTACTTC. Translation gives CASSSPGLRGYEQYF. Looking up the rest from reference TRBV7-3 and TRBJ2-7 gives the full variable domain: GAGVSQTPSNKVTEKGKYVELRCDPISGHTALYWYRQSLGQGPEFLIYFQGTGAADDSGLPNDRFFAVRPEGSVSTLKIQRTERGDSAVYLCASSSPGLRGYEQYFGPGTRLTVT.